This T cell receptor beta chain was captured by sequencing in a study of cytomegalovirus exposure and HLA in healthy donors. Study-wide context: In a previous analysis, 100 million to 140 million unique TCR beta sequences were found from 150 million to 200 million T cells.

The PCR ran on 60 Vbeta and 13 Jbeta primers. Method: immunoSEQ multiplex PCR; TCRdb's copy keeps in-frame clones and lacks some. Of roughly 130,000 clones listed, roughly 77% are singletons. The germline gives CDR1 KGHSH, CDR2 LQKENI. This CDR3 is 14 amino acids long. V was cut by 2 bases and J by 5 bases, with 12 bases left in between. The V and J genes are TRBV18 and TRBJ2-5, with D possibly TRBD2 on 6 matching bases. Sequencing input: PBMCs. This TCR was sampled from a female donor in good health and CMV-seronegative. The DNA for the CDR3 is TGTGCCAGCTCACCAGCCGGGGGAGAGGAGACCCAGTACTTC. Translating gives CASSPAGGEETQYF.